This is a list of T cell receptor beta chains from one sample in a study of shared clonotypes between healthy human individuals. TCRdb's table, derived via immunoSEQ multiplex PCR, lists solely in-frame clones and lacks some. The sample lists under 2,500,000 clones, around 95% occurring once. Sample: naive CD4+ T cells sorted from blood. The source is a man in his late teens or twenties in good health. CDR3s include the opening cysteine and the closing phenylalanine or tryptophan. The D gene is left open where the match is weak. Size is stated for part of the rows, as once, few or many counts, or as a class when the clone is expanded.

d_call,j_call,clone_size,v_call,cdr3_nt,cdr3_aa
TRBD2,TRBJ2-7,-,TRBV6-6,TGTGCCAGCAGTTACTCGGGGGCTAGCGGGGCCTACGAGCAGTACTTC,CASSYSGASGAYEQYF
TRBD2,TRBJ2-3,once,TRBV11-2,TGTGCCAGCAGCTTAGGCCCTCTAGCGGGATACACAGATACGCAGTATTTT,CASSLGPLAGYTDTQYF
-,TRBJ1-1,-,TRBV11-2,TGTGCCAGCAGCCCCCTCCCGGCAGGATGGAGGACTGAAGCTTTCTTT,CASSPLPAGWRTEAFF
TRBD2,TRBJ2-5,-,TRBV2,TGTGCCAGCAGTGATCCCAGCGGGGTAGAGACCCAGTACTTC,CASSDPSGVETQYF
-,TRBJ2-2,-,TRBV5-1,TGCGCCAGCAACGCACAAGCAAACACCGGGGAGCTGTTTTTT,CASNAQANTGELFF
TRBD2,TRBJ2-7,-,TRBV28,TGTGCCAGCAGTCAAATCGACTGGTGGACTAGCCCGAACTCCTACGAGCAGTACTTC,CASSQIDWWTSPNSYEQYF
TRBD2,TRBJ2-1,once,TRBV9,TGTGCCAGCAGCGCAGAGACTAGCGCTTACAATGAGCAGTTCTTC,CASSAETSAYNEQFF
-,TRBJ1-3,-,TRBV5-1,TGCGCCAGCAGCTTGGAAGTTTCTGGAAACACCATATATTTT,CASSLEVSGNTIYF
-,TRBJ1-2,-,TRBV7-9,TGTGCCAGCAGTTTGGACGGAAACTATGGCTACACCTTC,CASSLDGNYGYTF
-,TRBJ1-6,-,TRBV19,TGTGCCAGTAGTATCGACAGGAGCTCCTATAATTCACCCCTCCACTTT,CASSIDRSSYNSPLHF
TRBD2,TRBJ2-7,-,TRBV6-5,TGTGCCAGCAGCGGGACTAGCGGGAGTATAAGGGAGCAGTACTTC,CASSGTSGSIREQYF
TRBD1,TRBJ2-2,-,TRBV5-4,TGTGCCAGCAGGTTCGACAGGGGATCGAACACCGGGGAGCTGTTTTTT,CASRFDRGSNTGELFF
-,TRBJ2-7,-,TRBV5-1,TGCGCCAGCAGCTTGGGAGGACAAAAACCCTACGAGCAGTACTTC,CASSLGGQKPYEQYF
-,TRBJ2-1,-,TRBV5-4,TGTGCCAGCTCGACCCGTTCGGGTGAGCAGTTCTTC,CASSTRSGEQFF
-,TRBJ2-6,-,TRBV19,TGTGCCAGTAGTCCATCTGGGGCCAACGTCCTGACTTTC,CASSPSGANVLTF
-,TRBJ1-3,-,TRBV5-6,TGTGCCAGCAGCTTTACCAGTTCCTCTGGAAACACCATATATTTT,CASSFTSSSGNTIYF
-,TRBJ1-4,-,TRBV12-5,TGTGCTAGTGGTTCCTACAGGGAGTTCAGGACTAATGAAAAACTGTTTTTT,CASGSYREFRTNEKLFF
TRBD1,TRBJ2-3,-,TRBV10-3,TGTGCCATCAGTGACCTGGGACAGGGGACAGATACGCAGTATTTT,CAISDLGQGTDTQYF
-,TRBJ2-7,-,TRBV4-1,TGCGCCAGCAGCCAAGCGAGGCTGTCCTCCTACGAGCAGTACTTC,CASSQARLSSYEQYF
TRBD2,TRBJ2-3,once,TRBV6-1,TGTGCCAGCAGTGTGGGCCCTGGACTAGCGGGGGGGGATACGCAGTATTTT,CASSVGPGLAGGDTQYF
TRBD2,TRBJ2-3,-,TRBV6-5,TGTGCCAGCAGTTTACTAGCGGGAGTTCGTACAGATACGCAGTATTTT,CASSLLAGVRTDTQYF
TRBD1,TRBJ1-2,-,TRBV4-3,TGCGCCAGCAGCCAACGGACAGGGACTAACTATGGCTACACCTTC,CASSQRTGTNYGYTF
TRBD2,TRBJ2-3,once,TRBV25-1,TGTGCCAGCAGTTACGCGGGGGGGAGGGCAGATACGCAGTATTTT,CASSYAGGRADTQYF
TRBD1,TRBJ1-1,-,TRBV11-2,TGTGCCAGCAGCTTCCCCGGACAGGGGTGGACTGAAGCTTTCTTT,CASSFPGQGWTEAFF
TRBD2,TRBJ2-7,-,TRBV6-5,TGTGCCAGCACTTCGCAGGGAGGGGATTACGAGCAGTACTTC,CASTSQGGDYEQYF
TRBD1,TRBJ2-7,-,TRBV7-9,TGTGCCAGCAGCTTAAGGGACAGGGATTACGAGCAGTACTTC,CASSLRDRDYEQYF
-,TRBJ2-7,-,TRBV18,TGTGCCAGCTCACCACCGGAGGCCGGCTCCTACGAGCAGTACTTC,CASSPPEAGSYEQYF
-,TRBJ2-1,once,TRBV5-1,TGCGCCAGCAGATGGGGACTCTCCAATGAGCAGTTCTTC,CASRWGLSNEQFF
TRBD2,TRBJ2-7,-,TRBV5-1,TGCGCCAGCAGCTTGGCCTCTTGGCGGGAGAGCTCCTACGAGCAGTACTTC,CASSLASWRESSYEQYF
-,TRBJ2-7,-,TRBV5-1,TGCGCCAGCAGCTTGGGGGTCAGAACCCCAATCTCCTACGAGCAGTACTTC,CASSLGVRTPISYEQYF
-,TRBJ2-7,-,TRBV6-5,TGTGCCAGCAGCAAAGACCACAACTACGAGCAGTACTTC,CASSKDHNYEQYF
-,TRBJ1-2,-,TRBV5-4,TGTGCCAGCAGCTTGGGCACAGCTAACTATGGCTACACCTTC,CASSLGTANYGYTF
-,TRBJ1-2,once,TRBV19,TGTGCCAGTAGTATGAGGGTCGACTATGGCTACACCTTC,CASSMRVDYGYTF
TRBD2,TRBJ2-2,-,TRBV7-2,TGTGCCAGCAGCCAACCTAGCGGGACGGTCGGGGAGCTGTTTTTT,CASSQPSGTVGELFF
TRBD1,TRBJ1-5,-,TRBV7-3,TGTGCCAGCAGCCTGGACAGGAATCAGCCCCAGCATTTT,CASSLDRNQPQHF
TRBD1,TRBJ2-3,-,TRBV5-8,TGTGCCAGCAGCTTCGACAGGGGAGGCACAGATACGCAGTATTTT,CASSFDRGGTDTQYF
-,TRBJ2-7,-,TRBV28,TGTGCCAGCAGTCCCCGTTCCGAGCAGTACTTC,CASSPRSEQYF
-,TRBJ1-5,-,TRBV5-6,TGTGCCAGCAGCTTGGGGCGGGTCAATCAGCCCCAGCATTTT,CASSLGRVNQPQHF
TRBD1,TRBJ1-5,-,TRBV2,TGTGCCAGCCGCGGGACAGGGGCGGATCAGCCCCAGCATTTT,CASRGTGADQPQHF
-,TRBJ2-3,-,TRBV28,TGTGCCAGCAGTTTATCTAAACAACTAGGGGGCACAGATACGCAGTATTTT,CASSLSKQLGGTDTQYF
-,TRBJ1-3,-,TRBV10-3,TGTGCCATCAGTGACACCGCAGGGACTGGAAACACCATATATTTT,CAISDTAGTGNTIYF
TRBD1,TRBJ2-1,-,TRBV5-6,TGTGCCAGCAGCGATCCGGGACAGGGGAGCAATGAGCAGTTCTTC,CASSDPGQGSNEQFF
-,TRBJ1-4,-,TRBV18,TGTGCCAGCTCACCAATATCCGAGAATGAAAAACTGTTTTTT,CASSPISENEKLFF
-,TRBJ1-1,-,TRBV2,TGTGCCAGCAGTGAAGCAGGGAGGACTGAAGCTTTCTTT,CASSEAGRTEAFF
TRBD2,TRBJ2-7,-,TRBV18,TGTGCCAGCTCTCGAGGTACGGGGGGCTACGAGCAGTACTTC,CASSRGTGGYEQYF
-,TRBJ2-7,-,TRBV6-1,TGTGCCAGCAGTGAAAGGTCGGGTGGATCCTACGAGCAGTACTTC,CASSERSGGSYEQYF
-,TRBJ1-2,-,TRBV5-6,TGTGCCAGCAGCTTAAAGGGCAGGCCCCTCTATGGCTACACCTTC,CASSLKGRPLYGYTF
-,TRBJ2-7,-,TRBV9,TGTGCCAGCAGCCCCCGGACAGAAATCTACGAGCAGTACTTC,CASSPRTEIYEQYF
-,TRBJ2-5,-,TRBV30,TGTGCCTGGGGTTCCGGAAAGGGCAGGGAGACCCAGTACTTC,CAWGSGKGRETQYF